The clone carrying this T cell receptor beta chain was picked up many times. Trimming left V 6 bases short and J 2 bases short, with 8 bases between. This CDR3 has 13 residues. This sample is part of a study of T-cell reconstitution after alpha-beta-depleted transplantation in children. Unique molecular identifiers tagged the TCRbeta library. TCRdb ran MiXCR on the PCR reads and lists one entry per CDR3 protein. The top ten clones hold approximately 3.8% of a sample with 350,000 to 400,000 distinct CDR3 sequences, 20% of them seen once. This sample comprised PBMCs from the stem cell graft donor, obtained from the stem cell graft. The clonotype comes from a human donor who donated a stem cell graft to a child with acute myeloid leukemia. The chain uses TRBV12-3 or TRBV12-4 and TRBJ2-1; D may match TRBD1 or TRBD2 (5 bases each). The CDR3 DNA reads TGTGCCAGCAGCCGGGACCCCTACAATGAGCAGTTCTTC. It encodes CASSRDPYNEQFF.